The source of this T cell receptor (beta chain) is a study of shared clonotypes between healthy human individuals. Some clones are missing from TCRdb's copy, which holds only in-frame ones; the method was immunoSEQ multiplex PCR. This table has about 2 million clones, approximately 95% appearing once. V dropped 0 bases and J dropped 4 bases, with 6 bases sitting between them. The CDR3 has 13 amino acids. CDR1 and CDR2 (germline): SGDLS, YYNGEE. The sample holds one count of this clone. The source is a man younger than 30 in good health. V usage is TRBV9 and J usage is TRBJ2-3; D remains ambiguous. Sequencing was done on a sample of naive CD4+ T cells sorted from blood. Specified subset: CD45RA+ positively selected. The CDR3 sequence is CASSVAPSDTQYF. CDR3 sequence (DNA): TGTGCCAGCAGCGTAGCCCCGTCAGATACGCAGTATTTT.